What follows are 6 T cell receptor beta chains derived from one specimen sequenced in a study of OX40 agonist ivuxolimab in advanced cancers. The data were produced by immunoSEQ multiplex PCR, yet TCRdb's version contains in-frame clones alone and is incomplete. The sample includes about 16,000 clones, more than 70% of them seen just once. Sequencing was performed on CD4+ or CD8+ T cells sorted from blood, taken in a trial of the OX40 agonist ivuxolimab. These receptors all stem from an adult with an advanced solid tumor such as melanoma, head and neck, liver or kidney cancer.

This clone was counted once. This chain uses TRBV18 with TRBJ2-3; the match to TRBD2 covers 16 bases. The CDR3 consists of 18 residues. Looked up from germline, CDR1 is KGHSH and CDR2 is LQKENI. The junction had 5 bases not matched to a gene; V was cut back by 1 base and J by 4 bases. The CDR3 DNA reads as TGTGCCAGCTCACCACGCACCGGGACTAGCGGGGGGGCAGATACGCAGTATTTT. It encodes CASSPRTGTSGGADTQYF.

This rearrangement joins TRBV5-5 to TRBJ2-3, with D perhaps TRBD1 (7 bases). Germline assignment: CDR1 SGHKS and CDR2 YYEKEE (reference sequence). The CDR3 spans 16 residues. V lost 4 bases and J lost 4, with 19 bases in between. This CDR3 reads CASSTRQGGVADTQYF. CDR3 sequence (DNA): TGTGCCAGCAGCACCCGACAGGGCGGGGTGGCAGATACGCAGTATTTT.

This chain joins TRBV7-6 and TRBJ2-3; 14 positions agree with TRBD2. This CDR3 comprises 18 residues. V gave up 5 bases and J gave up 1 base; unmatched junction bases: 8. Germline V CDR1 and CDR2: SGHVS, FNYEAQ. As DNA, the CDR3 is TGTGCCAGCAGCCGGGGACTAGCGGGGGCCTGGGGCACAGATACGCAGTATTTT. Its protein product is CASSRGLAGAWGTDTQYF.

V gene TRBV6-6 combines with J gene TRBJ2-5; D may correspond to TRBD1 or TRBD2 (5 bases each). V dropped 0 bases and J dropped 5 bases, with 13 bases sitting between them. CDR1 and CDR2 (germline): MNHNY, SVGAGI (reference sequence). CDR3 length: 15 residues. The CDR3 here is CASSYSYEGLETQYF. CDR3 DNA: TGTGCCAGCAGTTACTCGTACGAGGGGCTCGAGACCCAGTACTTC.

The chain links TRBV7-9 to TRBJ2-2; D not certain. Between the trimmed V and J ends, which lost 2 bases and 0 bases, there was a span of 4 bases. The CDR3 covers 14 residues. Germline assignment: CDR1 SEHNR and CDR2 FQNEAQ (reference sequence). CDR3 bases: TGTGCCAGCAGCTTATGGTCGAACACCGGGGAGCTGTTTTTT. It yields the protein CASSLWSNTGELFF.

This chain uses TRBV7-7 with TRBJ2-1; D is undetermined. The V end was cut by 1 base, the J end by 8 bases, with 9 bases between. The germline gives CDR1 SSHAT, CDR2 FNYEAQ (reference sequence). This CDR3 contains 13 residues. The CDR3 protein is CASSLGGGHEQFF. The CDR3 DNA sequence: TGTGCCAGCAGCTTAGGTGGCGGCCATGAGCAGTTCTTC.